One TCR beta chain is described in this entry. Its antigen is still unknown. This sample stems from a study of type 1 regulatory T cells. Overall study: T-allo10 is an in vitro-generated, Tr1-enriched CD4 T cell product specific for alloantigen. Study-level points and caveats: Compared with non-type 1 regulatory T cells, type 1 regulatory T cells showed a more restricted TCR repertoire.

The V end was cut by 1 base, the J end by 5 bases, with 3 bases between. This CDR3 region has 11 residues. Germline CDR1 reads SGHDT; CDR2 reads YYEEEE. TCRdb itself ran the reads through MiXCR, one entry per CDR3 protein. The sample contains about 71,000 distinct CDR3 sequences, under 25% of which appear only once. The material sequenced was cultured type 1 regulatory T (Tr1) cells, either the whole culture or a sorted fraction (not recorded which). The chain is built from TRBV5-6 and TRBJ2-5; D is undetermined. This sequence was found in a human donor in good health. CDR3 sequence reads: CASSLFETQYF. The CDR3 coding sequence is TGTGCCAGCAGCTTGTTTGAGACCCAGTACTTC.